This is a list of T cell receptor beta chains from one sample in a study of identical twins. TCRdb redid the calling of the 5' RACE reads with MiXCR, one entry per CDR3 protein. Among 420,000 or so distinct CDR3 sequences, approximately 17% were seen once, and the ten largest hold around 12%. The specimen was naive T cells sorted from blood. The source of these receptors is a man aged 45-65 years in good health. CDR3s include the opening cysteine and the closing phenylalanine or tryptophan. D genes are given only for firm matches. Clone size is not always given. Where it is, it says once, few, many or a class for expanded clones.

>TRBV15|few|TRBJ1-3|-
CATSRAPGSGNTIYF
TGTGCCACCAGCAGAGCTCCCGGATCTGGAAACACCATATATTTT
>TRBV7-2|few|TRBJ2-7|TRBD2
CASSSQLAGGSYEQYF
TGTGCCAGCAGCTCCCAACTAGCGGGGGGGTCCTACGAGCAGTACTTC
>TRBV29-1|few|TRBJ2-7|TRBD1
CSVRPGTGGSEQYF
TGCAGCGTGAGGCCCGGGACAGGGGGCAGCGAGCAGTACTTC
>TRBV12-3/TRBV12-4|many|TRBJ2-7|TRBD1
CASRGGDRVEQYF
TGTGCCAGCAGGGGGGGGGACAGGGTGGAGCAGTACTTC
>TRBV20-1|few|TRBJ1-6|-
CSARATYYNSPLHF
TGCAGTGCTAGAGCGACGTACTATAATTCACCCCTCCACTTT
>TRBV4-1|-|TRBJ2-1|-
CASSQGVRNEQFF
TGCGCCAGCAGCCAGGGCGTAAGGAATGAGCAGTTCTTC
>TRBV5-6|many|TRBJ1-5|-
CASSFRRLNQPQHF
TGTGCCAGCAGCTTCAGACGGCTCAATCAGCCCCAGCATTTT
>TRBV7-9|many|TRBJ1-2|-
CASSSFQEDYGYTF
TGTGCCAGCAGCAGCTTTCAGGAGGACTATGGCTACACCTTC
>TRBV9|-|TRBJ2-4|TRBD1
CASSVTGAAKNIQYF
TGTGCCAGCAGCGTGACAGGGGCAGCCAAAAACATTCAGTACTTC
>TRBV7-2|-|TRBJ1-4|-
CASSFGSWVEKLFF
TGTGCCAGCAGCTTCGGCTCGTGGGTTGAAAAACTGTTTTTT
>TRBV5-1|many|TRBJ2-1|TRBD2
CASSSGSSGGKDEQFF
TGCGCCAGCAGCTCCGGAAGTAGCGGGGGTAAGGATGAGCAGTTCTTC
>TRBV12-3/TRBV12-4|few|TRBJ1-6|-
CASCGGRGLSNSPLHF
TGTGCCAGCTGCGGGGGCAGGGGCCTCTCTAATTCACCCCTCCACTTT
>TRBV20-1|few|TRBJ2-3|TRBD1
CSALRTGFESTQYF
TGCAGTGCTTTGCGGACAGGGTTTGAGAGTACGCAGTATTTT
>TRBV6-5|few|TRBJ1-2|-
CASSYPFGQPDYGYTF
TGTGCCAGCAGTTACCCATTCGGACAGCCGGACTATGGCTACACCTTC
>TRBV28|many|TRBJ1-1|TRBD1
CAITGGTEAFF
TGTGCCATAACAGGGGGCACTGAAGCTTTCTTT